These T cell receptor beta chains were read from a single sample in a study of T cells expressing NK-cell markers. TCRdb reprocessed the 5' RACE reads; each CDR3 protein has one entry and no DNA is given. The specimen's table records 300,000 to 500,000 distinct CDR3 sequences. The sequenced sample was blood T cells: a sorted CD56 or NKG2C T cell subset, CD4+ or CD8+ T cells, or bulk PBMC T cells (not recorded which). All receptors come from a woman in her forties or fifties in good health. The CDR3 runs from the conserved cysteine through the conserved F or W.

J | V | CDR3
TRBJ2-1 | TRBV5-1 | CASRTTGTGVRNEQFF
TRBJ2-7 | TRBV5-1 | CASSSGVGREQYEQYF
TRBJ1-5 | TRBV28 | CASSPLLGQGNQPQHF
TRBJ2-1 | TRBV3-1 | CASSRNQDRVEYNEQFF
TRBJ2-1 | TRBV3-1 | CASSQDLGGEQFF
TRBJ2-2 | TRBV7-8 | CASSLGPAGGGTGELFF
TRBJ1-2 | TRBV5-1 | CASSSGVGRHGYTF
TRBJ2-4 | TRBV6-5 | CASRRGSLAKNIQYF
TRBJ2-3 | TRBV29-1 | CSVAPGTGGTDTQYF
TRBJ2-1 | TRBV6-2/TRBV6-3 | CATRKGNEQFF
TRBJ1-1 | TRBV19 | CASSMNRVYTEAFF
TRBJ2-7 | TRBV12-3/TRBV12-4 | CASSLFPGFSRYEQYF
TRBJ1-3 | TRBV29-1 | CSVVTGSSGNTIYF
TRBJ2-1 | TRBV10-3 | CAISRTSNEQFF
TRBJ1-2 | TRBV6-1 | CASSELRGLGGYGYTF
TRBJ2-5 | TRBV19 | CASSQARDTQETQYF